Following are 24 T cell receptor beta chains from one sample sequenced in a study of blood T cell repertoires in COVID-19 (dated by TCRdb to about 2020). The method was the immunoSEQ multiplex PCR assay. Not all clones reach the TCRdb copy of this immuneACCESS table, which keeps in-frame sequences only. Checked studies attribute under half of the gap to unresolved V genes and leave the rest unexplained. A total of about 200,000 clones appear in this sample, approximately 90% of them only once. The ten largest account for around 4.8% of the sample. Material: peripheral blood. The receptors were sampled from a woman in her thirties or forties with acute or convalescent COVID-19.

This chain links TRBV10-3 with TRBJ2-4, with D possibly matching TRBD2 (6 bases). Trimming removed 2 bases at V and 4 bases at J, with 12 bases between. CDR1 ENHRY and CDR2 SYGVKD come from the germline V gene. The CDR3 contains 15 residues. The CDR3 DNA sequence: TGTGCCATCAGTGAGGGGTCTAGCGAGAAAAACATTCAGTACTTC. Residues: CAISEGSSEKNIQYF.

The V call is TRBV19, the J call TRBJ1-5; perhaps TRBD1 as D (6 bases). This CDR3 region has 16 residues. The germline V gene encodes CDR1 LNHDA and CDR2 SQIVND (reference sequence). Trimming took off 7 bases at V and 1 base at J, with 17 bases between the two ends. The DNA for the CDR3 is TGTGCCAGTATTGACAGGCCGACTACCAGCAATCAGCCCCAGCATTTT. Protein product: CASIDRPTTSNQPQHF.

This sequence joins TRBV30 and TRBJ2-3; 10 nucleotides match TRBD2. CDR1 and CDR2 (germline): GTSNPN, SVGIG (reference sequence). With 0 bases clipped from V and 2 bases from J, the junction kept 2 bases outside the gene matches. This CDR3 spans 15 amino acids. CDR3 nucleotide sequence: TGTGCCTGGAGTGTACTAGCGGGGCCCACAGATACGCAGTATTTT. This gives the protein CAWSVLAGPTDTQYF.

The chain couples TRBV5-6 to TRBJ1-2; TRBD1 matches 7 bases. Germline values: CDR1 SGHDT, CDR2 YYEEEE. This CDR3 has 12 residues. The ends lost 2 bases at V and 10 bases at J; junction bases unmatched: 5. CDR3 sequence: CASSLWDSYYTF. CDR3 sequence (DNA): TGTGCCAGCAGCTTATGGGACAGCTACTACACCTTC.

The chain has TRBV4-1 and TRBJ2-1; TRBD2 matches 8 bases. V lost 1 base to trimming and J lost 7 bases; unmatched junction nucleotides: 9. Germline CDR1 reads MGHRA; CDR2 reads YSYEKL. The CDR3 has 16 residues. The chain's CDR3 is CASSQAFGGAGNEQFF. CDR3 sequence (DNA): TGCGCCAGCAGCCAAGCCTTCGGGGGGGCCGGGAATGAGCAGTTCTTC.

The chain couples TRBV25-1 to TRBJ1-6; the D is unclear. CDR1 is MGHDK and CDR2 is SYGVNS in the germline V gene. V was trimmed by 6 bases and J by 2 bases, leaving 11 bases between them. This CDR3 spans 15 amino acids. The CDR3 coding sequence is TGTGCCAGCAGGCGGATCAGTCCCTATAATTCACCCCTCCACTTT. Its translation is CASRRISPYNSPLHF.

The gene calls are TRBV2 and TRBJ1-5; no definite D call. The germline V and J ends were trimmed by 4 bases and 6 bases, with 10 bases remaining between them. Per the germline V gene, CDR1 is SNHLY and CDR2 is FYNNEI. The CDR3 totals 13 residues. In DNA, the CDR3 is TGTGCCAGCAGTGTACGGGGAAGTCAGCCCCAGCATTTT. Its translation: CASSVRGSQPQHF.

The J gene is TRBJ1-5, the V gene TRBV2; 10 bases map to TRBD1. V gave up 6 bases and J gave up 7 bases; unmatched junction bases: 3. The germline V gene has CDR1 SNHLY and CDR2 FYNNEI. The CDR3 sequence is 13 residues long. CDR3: CASRGQGIQPQHF. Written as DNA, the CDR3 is TGTGCCAGCAGGGGACAGGGGATCCAGCCCCAGCATTTT.

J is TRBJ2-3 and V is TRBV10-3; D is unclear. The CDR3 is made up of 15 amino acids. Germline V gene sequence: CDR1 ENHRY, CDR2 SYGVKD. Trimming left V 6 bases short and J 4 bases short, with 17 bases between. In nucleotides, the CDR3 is TGTGCCATCAGGACCCCGAACGGCCAGGCAGATACGCAGTATTTT. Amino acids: CAIRTPNGQADTQYF.

The CDR3 region is CASSEVMGGRTDTQYF. The CDR3 bases are TGTGCCAGCAGTGAAGTTATGGGGGGGCGCACAGATACGCAGTATTTT. This chain uses TRBV2 with TRBJ2-3, with a tentative D call TRBD2 (7 bases). The CDR3 loop spans 16 amino acids. V lost 1 base, J lost 1 base, and 12 bases lay in between. Looked up from germline, CDR1 is SNHLY and CDR2 is FYNNEI.

The CDR3, as DNA: TGTGCCAGCAGTTTAAGGTTCAGTAGGGGACAGTCCTATGGCTACACCTTC. Translating gives CASSLRFSRGQSYGYTF. The V and J genes are TRBV27 and TRBJ1-2, with 7 bases lining up with TRBD1. CDR3 size: 17 residues. The germline V gene encodes CDR1 MNHEY and CDR2 SMNVEV (reference sequence). V lost 2 bases and J lost 4; bases outside the gene matches: 13.

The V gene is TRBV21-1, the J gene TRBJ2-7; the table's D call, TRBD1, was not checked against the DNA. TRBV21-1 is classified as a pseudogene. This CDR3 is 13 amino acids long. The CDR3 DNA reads TGTGCCACCCTCACAGCTTTCCCCTACGAGCAGTACGTC. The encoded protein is CATLTAFPYEQYV.

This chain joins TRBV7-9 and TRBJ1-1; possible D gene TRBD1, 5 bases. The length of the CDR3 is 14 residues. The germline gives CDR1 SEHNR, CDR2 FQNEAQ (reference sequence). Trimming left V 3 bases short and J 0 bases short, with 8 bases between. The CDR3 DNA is TGTGCCAGCAGCTTGGGGGAGGTGAACACTGAAGCTTTCTTT. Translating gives CASSLGEVNTEAFF.

The CDR3 protein is CASSSFVSTEAFF. The CDR3, as DNA: TGTGCCAGCAGTTCCTTCGTCAGCACTGAAGCTTTCTTT. The V gene is TRBV7-3, the J gene TRBJ1-1; D remains ambiguous. The CDR3 extends over 13 amino acids. V was clipped by 6 bases and J by 4 bases, with 12 bases between them. Germline-derived CDR1 and CDR2 are SGHTA and FQGTGA.

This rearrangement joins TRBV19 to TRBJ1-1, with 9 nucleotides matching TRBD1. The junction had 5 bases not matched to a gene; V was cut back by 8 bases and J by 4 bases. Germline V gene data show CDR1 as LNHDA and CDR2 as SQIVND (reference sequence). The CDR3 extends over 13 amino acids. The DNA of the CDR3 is TGTGCCAGTGGGGGACAGGGAAGCACTGAAGCTTTCTTT. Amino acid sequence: CASGGQGSTEAFF.

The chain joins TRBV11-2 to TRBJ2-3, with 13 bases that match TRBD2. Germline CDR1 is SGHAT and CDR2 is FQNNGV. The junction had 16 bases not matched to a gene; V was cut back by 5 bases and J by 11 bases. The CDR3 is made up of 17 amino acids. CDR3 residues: CASSPQLAGGLGQRQYF. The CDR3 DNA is TGTGCCAGCAGCCCACAACTAGCGGGGGGGCTGGGGCAGCGGCAGTATTTT.

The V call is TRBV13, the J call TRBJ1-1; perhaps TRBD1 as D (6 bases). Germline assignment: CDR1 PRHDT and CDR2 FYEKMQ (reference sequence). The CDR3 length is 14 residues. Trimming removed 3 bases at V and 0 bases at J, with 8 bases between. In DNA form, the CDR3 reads TGTGCCAGCAGCTTGGGACATTTGAACACTGAAGCTTTCTTT. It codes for CASSLGHLNTEAFF. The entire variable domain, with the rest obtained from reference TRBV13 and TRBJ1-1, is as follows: AAGVIQSPRHLIKEKRETATLKCYPIPRHDTVYWYQQGPGQDPQFLISFYEKMQSDKGSIPDRFSAQQFSDYHSELNMSSLELGDSALYFCASSLGHLNTEAFFGQGTRLTVV.

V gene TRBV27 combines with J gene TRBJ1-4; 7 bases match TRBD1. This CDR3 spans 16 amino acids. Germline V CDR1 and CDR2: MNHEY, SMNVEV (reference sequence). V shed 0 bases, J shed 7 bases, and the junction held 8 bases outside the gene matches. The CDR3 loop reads CASSLSNRGLGEKLFF. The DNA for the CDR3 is TGTGCCAGCAGTTTATCGAATAGGGGGCTAGGTGAAAAACTGTTTTTT.

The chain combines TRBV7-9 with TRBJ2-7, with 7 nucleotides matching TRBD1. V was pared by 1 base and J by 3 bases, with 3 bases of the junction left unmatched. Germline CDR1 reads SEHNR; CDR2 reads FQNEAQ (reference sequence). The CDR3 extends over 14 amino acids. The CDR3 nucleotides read TGTGCCAGCAGCTTAGGGGGACAGAACTACGAGCAGTACGTC. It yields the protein CASSLGGQNYEQYV.

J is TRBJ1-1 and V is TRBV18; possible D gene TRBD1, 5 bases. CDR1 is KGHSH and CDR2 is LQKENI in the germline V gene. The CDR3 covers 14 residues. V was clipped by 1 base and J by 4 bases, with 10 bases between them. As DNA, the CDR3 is TGTGCCAGCTCACCACAGGCAGGGCCCACTGAAGCTTTCTTT. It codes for CASSPQAGPTEAFF.

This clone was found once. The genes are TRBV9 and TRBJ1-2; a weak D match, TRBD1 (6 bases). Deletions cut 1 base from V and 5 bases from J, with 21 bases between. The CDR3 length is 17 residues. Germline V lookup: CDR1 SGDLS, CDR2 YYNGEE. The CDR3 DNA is TGTGCCAGCAGCGTATCCCCTAACAGGGCGCGAGGTTATGGCTACACCTTC. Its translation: CASSVSPNRARGYGYTF.

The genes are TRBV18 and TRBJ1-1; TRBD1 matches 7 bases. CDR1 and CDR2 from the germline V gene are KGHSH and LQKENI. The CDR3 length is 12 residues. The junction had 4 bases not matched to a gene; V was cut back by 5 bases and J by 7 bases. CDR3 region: CASSSGQVEAFF. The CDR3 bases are TGTGCCAGCTCATCTGGACAGGTTGAAGCTTTCTTT. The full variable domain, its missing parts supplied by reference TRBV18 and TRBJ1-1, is NAGVMQNPRHLVRRRGQEARLRCSPMKGHSHVYWYRQLPEEGLKFMVYLQKENIIDESGMPKERFSAEFPKEGPSILRIQQVVRGDSAAYFCASSSGQVEAFFGQGTRLTVV.

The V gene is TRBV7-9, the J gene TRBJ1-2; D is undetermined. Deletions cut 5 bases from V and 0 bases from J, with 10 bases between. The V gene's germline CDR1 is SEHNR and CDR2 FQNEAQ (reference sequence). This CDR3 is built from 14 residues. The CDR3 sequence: CASSRHDTNYGYTF. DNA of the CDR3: TGTGCCAGCAGCCGCCACGACACTAACTATGGCTACACCTTC.

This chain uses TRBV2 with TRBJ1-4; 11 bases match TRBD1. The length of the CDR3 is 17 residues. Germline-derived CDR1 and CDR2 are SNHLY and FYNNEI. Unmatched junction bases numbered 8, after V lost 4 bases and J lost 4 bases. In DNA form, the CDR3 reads TGTGCCAGCAGTGCCTCGGGGACAGGGGGTGGTAATGAAAAACTGTTTTTT. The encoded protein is CASSASGTGGGNEKLFF. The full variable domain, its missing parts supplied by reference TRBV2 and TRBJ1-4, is EPEVTQTPSHQVTQMGQEVILRCVPISNHLYFYWYRQILGQKVEFLVSFYNNEISEKSEIFDDQFSVERPDGSNFTLKIRSTKLEDSAMYFCASSASGTGGGNEKLFFGSGTQLSVL.